The 9 T cell receptor beta chains presented below share a single source sample, sequenced in a study of T cell responses to AZD1222 COVID-19 vaccine. TCRdb's copy holds only in-frame clones and misses some; the assay was immunoSEQ multiplex PCR. The top ten hold 2.5% of the sample, which has about 110,000 clones, around 90% seen once. This specimen was peripheral blood, taken 28 days after the second AZD1222 dose. These receptors were collected from an adult who received the AZD1222 COVID-19 vaccine.

The gene calls are TRBV28 and TRBJ1-2; TRBD1 aligns across 7 bases. In germline, CDR1 is MDHEN, CDR2 SYDVKM. V gave up 4 bases and J gave up 0 bases; unmatched junction bases: 5. CDR3 length equals 15 residues. CDR3 protein: CASSSVGTANYGYTF. CDR3 nucleotide sequence: TGTGCCAGCAGTTCCGTCGGGACAGCTAACTATGGCTACACCTTC.

The chain has TRBV7-9 and TRBJ2-1; D might be TRBD1 or TRBD2, each matching 6 bases. The CDR3 consists of 15 residues. The ends were cut back, 5 bases at V and 4 bases at J, with 15 bases in the middle. Germline V gives CDR1 SEHNR, CDR2 FQNEAQ (reference sequence). CDR3 coding DNA: TGTGCCAGCAGCGCCCTAGGGGGGAGATACAATGAGCAGTTCTTC. This translates into CASSALGGRYNEQFF.

This clone was counted once. The chain carries TRBV10-3 and TRBJ2-3; 7 nucleotides align to TRBD2. This CDR3 is built from 13 residues. CDR1 is ENHRY and CDR2 is SYGVKD in the germline V gene. Losses at the gene ends were 7 bases for V and 5 bases for J; bases not matched to a gene: 6. DNA for the CDR3: TGTGCCATCAAGGCGGGAGATGGAGATACGCAGTATTTT. Translated, it gives CAIKAGDGDTQYF.

This clone was seen a handful of times. V and J are TRBV12-3 or TRBV12-4 and TRBJ1-1, with D uncertain. This CDR3 is built from 13 residues. The germline V and J ends were trimmed by 2 bases and 8 bases, with 12 bases remaining between them. CDR3: CASSLSMGVEAFF. In nucleotides, the CDR3 is TGTGCCAGCAGTTTATCCATGGGCGTGGAAGCTTTCTTT.

V gene TRBV27 combines with J gene TRBJ2-7; tentatively, D is TRBD2 (7 bases). The V gene lost 5 bases and the J gene lost 2 bases, with 19 bases spanning the gap. CDR1 is MNHEY, CDR2 SMNVEV, per germline (reference sequence). This CDR3 is 16 amino acids long. The CDR3 DNA reads TGTGCCAGCAGTCTGGGGGGGCAGGGGTCGGCCTACGAGCAGTACTTC. Translation gives CASSLGGQGSAYEQYF.

The chain employs TRBV5-1 and TRBJ1-4, with no clear D. Germline-derived CDR1 and CDR2 are SGHRS and YFSETQ. Trimming stripped 1 base from V and 3 bases from J, with 7 bases between. This CDR3 is 14 amino acids long. The CDR3: CASSLLGSNEKLFF. The CDR3 DNA reads as TGCGCCAGCAGCTTGCTGGGGTCTAATGAAAAACTGTTTTTT.

This sequence joins TRBV24-1 and TRBJ1-3; D gene ambiguous. CDR1 is KGHDR and CDR2 is SFDVKD in the germline V gene. V shed 5 bases and J shed 4 bases, with 8 bases lying between them. This CDR3 contains 13 residues. For the CDR3, the DNA is TGTGCCACCAGTGCGGGGTCAGGAAACACCATATATTTT. Amino acid sequence: CATSAGSGNTIYF.

CDR3: CASSPGTGGYLNTEAFF. The CDR3 DNA is TGTGCCAGCAGCCCAGGGACAGGGGGCTATCTTAACACTGAAGCTTTCTTT. The rearrangement joins TRBV9 to TRBJ1-1, with TRBD1 identical over 12 bases. After removal of 4 bases from V and 2 bases from J, the junction contained 9 bases not matched to a gene. Per germline, CDR1 SGDLS and CDR2 YYNGEE. The CDR3 is 17 amino acids. Based on the CDR3 plus reference TRBV9 and TRBJ1-1, the full variable domain is DSGVTQTPKHLITATGQRVTLRCSPRSGDLSVYWYQQSLDQGLQFLIQYYNGEERAKGNILERFSAQQFPDLHSELNLSSLELGDSALYFCASSPGTGGYLNTEAFFGQGTRLTVV.

DNA for the CDR3: TGTGCCAGCAGCCGTCCGGATCCCGGGGCCAACGTCCTGACTTTC. This encodes CASSRPDPGANVLTF. The V call is TRBV28, the J call TRBJ2-6; no clear D. V was clipped by 6 bases and J by 4 bases, with 13 bases between them. This CDR3 spans 15 amino acids. The germline gives CDR1 MDHEN, CDR2 SYDVKM.